At least ten counts were recorded for the clone carrying this T cell receptor beta chain. The V gene end was trimmed by 2 bases and the J gene end by 4 bases; junction bases not matched to a gene: 11. Germline V gene sequence: CDR1 MGHRA, CDR2 YSYEKL. This CDR3 is built from 17 residues. TCRdb's table, derived via immunoSEQ multiplex PCR, lists solely in-frame clones and lacks some. The sample lists some 200,000 clones; around 90% were seen once. This entry belongs to a study of blood T cell repertoires in COVID-19. The TCR originated in a woman in her twenties or thirties who had recovered from COVID-19. The V and J genes are TRBV4-1 and TRBJ1-3, with 7 positions matching TRBD1. The sample consisted of PBMCs or T cells enriched from blood (not recorded which). CDR3 in DNA: TGCGCCAGCAGCCAACCTGTTAGGGGGCGTTGGGGAAACACCATATATTTT. It is translated as CASSQPVRGRWGNTIYF.